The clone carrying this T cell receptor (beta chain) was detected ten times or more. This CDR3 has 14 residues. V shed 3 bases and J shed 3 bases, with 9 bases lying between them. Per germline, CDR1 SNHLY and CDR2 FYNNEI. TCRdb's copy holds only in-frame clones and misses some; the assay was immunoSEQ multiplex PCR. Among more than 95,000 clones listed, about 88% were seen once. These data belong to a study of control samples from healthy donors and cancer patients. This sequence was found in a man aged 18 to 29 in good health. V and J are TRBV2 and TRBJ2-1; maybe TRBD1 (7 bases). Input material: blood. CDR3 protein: CASSEQGGYNEQFF. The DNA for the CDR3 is TGTGCCAGCAGTGAGCAGGGGGGCTACAATGAGCAGTTCTTC.